The rows below give T cell receptor beta chains drawn from one sample of a study of blood T cell repertoires in COVID-19. Sequencing used immunoSEQ multiplex PCR; TCRdb keeps in-frame clones, though not all of them. The sample yields 200,000 to 250,000 clones, over 80% seen once. The sample consisted of PBMCs or T cells enriched from blood (not recorded which). Receptors originate from a woman in her twenties or thirties who had been exposed to COVID-19. CDR3s include the opening cysteine and the closing phenylalanine or tryptophan. The D gene is left open where the match is weak. Expanded clones are given a class, and other clones once, few, many or no size at all.

CDR3: CASSTGPSSYEQYF
DNA: TGTGCCAGCAGTACAGGGCCCAGCTCCTACGAGCAGTACTTC
V: TRBV6-5
size: -
J: TRBJ2-7
D: -

CDR3: CASSSGLREQYF
DNA: TGTGCCAGCAGCTCCGGACTTCGCGAGCAGTACTTC
V: TRBV7-9
size: once
J: TRBJ2-7
D: -

CDR3: CAWSVGLSGAYNEQFF
DNA: TGTGCCTGGAGTGTAGGGTTGAGCGGAGCCTACAATGAGCAGTTCTTC
V: TRBV30
size: once
J: TRBJ2-1
D: -

CDR3: CASSSGGQGRNQPQHF
DNA: TGTGCCAGCAGCTCGGGTGGACAGGGCCGCAATCAGCCCCAGCATTTT
V: TRBV5-4
size: -
J: TRBJ1-5
D: TRBD1

CDR3: CSASNIRTGTMNTEAFF
DNA: TGCAGTGCTAGTAATATTCGGACAGGGACCATGAACACTGAAGCTTTCTTT
V: TRBV20-1
size: once
J: TRBJ1-1
D: TRBD1

CDR3: CASSSFTLNYGGELFF
DNA: TGTGCCAGCAGTTCTTTTACTCTTAACTACGGCGGGGAGCTGTTTTTT
V: TRBV6-5
size: -
J: TRBJ2-2
D: -

CDR3: CASSPGQGRTEAFF
DNA: TGTGCCAGCAGCCCGGGACAGGGGCGGACTGAAGCTTTCTTT
V: TRBV6-2/TRBV6-3
size: -
J: TRBJ1-1
D: TRBD1

CDR3: CASSYDGRNYEQYF
DNA: TGTGCCAGCAGTTACGATGGCCGCAACTACGAGCAGTACTTC
V: TRBV6-2/TRBV6-3
size: -
J: TRBJ2-7
D: -

CDR3: CASGGLWTEAFF
DNA: TGTGCGTCGGGGGGGCTATGGACTGAAGCTTTCTTT
V: TRBV9
size: -
J: TRBJ1-1
D: -

CDR3: CASSGLAGVTGELFF
DNA: TGTGCCAGCTCGGGACTAGCGGGGGTCACCGGGGAGCTGTTTTTT
V: TRBV18
size: -
J: TRBJ2-2
D: TRBD2

CDR3: CASSGGLAGETYEQYF
DNA: TGTGCCAGCAGTGGCGGACTAGCGGGAGAGACCTACGAGCAGTACTTC
V: TRBV6-6
size: -
J: TRBJ2-7
D: TRBD2

CDR3: CASSPPESSWAGRSNEQFF
DNA: TGTGCCAGCAGCCCCCCGGAGAGTAGCTGGGCGGGGCGGAGCAATGAGCAGTTCTTC
V: TRBV21-1
size: once
J: TRBJ2-1
D: -

CDR3: CASSSTGATNEKLFF
DNA: TGTGCCAGCAGCTCGACAGGGGCAACTAATGAAAAACTGTTTTTT
V: TRBV7-6
size: once
J: TRBJ1-4
D: TRBD1

CDR3: CASSLAQGASTEAFF
DNA: TGCGCCAGCAGCTTGGCGCAGGGGGCTAGCACTGAAGCTTTCTTT
V: TRBV5-1
size: -
J: TRBJ1-1
D: TRBD1

CDR3: CASSLLPGKETQYF
DNA: TGTGCCAGCAGCTTATTGCCAGGGAAAGAGACCCAGTACTTC
V: TRBV7-9
size: -
J: TRBJ2-5
D: -

CDR3: CASSPQGVTDTQYF
DNA: TGTGCCAGCAGCCCCCAGGGGGTCACAGATACGCAGTATTTT
V: TRBV7-3
size: -
J: TRBJ2-3
D: TRBD1

CDR3: CASSLTGTSGEQYF
DNA: TGTGCCAGCAGTTTGACCGGGACTAGCGGCGAGCAGTACTTC
V: TRBV28
size: -
J: TRBJ2-7
D: TRBD2

CDR3: CASSQPNSVNEQFF
DNA: TGCGCCAGCAGCCAACCCAATTCAGTTAATGAGCAGTTCTTC
V: TRBV4-1
size: few
J: TRBJ2-1
D: -

CDR3: CATSDPTGPLYNEQFF
DNA: TGTGCCACCAGTGACCCTACAGGGCCTCTATACAATGAGCAGTTCTTC
V: TRBV24-1
size: -
J: TRBJ2-1
D: -

CDR3: CASRGGTRGYTF
DNA: TGTGCCAGCCGAGGGGGAACGAGGGGCTACACCTTC
V: TRBV6-5
size: -
J: TRBJ1-2
D: -

CDR3: CASSLASGYEQYF
DNA: TGCGCCAGCAGCTTGGCGTCAGGCTACGAGCAGTACTTC
V: TRBV5-1
size: -
J: TRBJ2-7
D: -

CDR3: CASLGGSSYNEQFF
DNA: TGTGCCAGCCTCGGGGGTAGCTCCTACAATGAGCAGTTCTTC
V: TRBV13
size: -
J: TRBJ2-1
D: -

CDR3: CASSHEIRNSPLHF
DNA: TGTGCCAGCAGCCATGAGATCAGGAATTCACCCCTCCACTTT
V: TRBV14
size: -
J: TRBJ1-6
D: -

CDR3: CASSEEGRGYGYTF
DNA: TGTGCCAGCAGTGAAGAAGGCAGGGGCTATGGCTACACCTTC
V: TRBV6-1
size: few
J: TRBJ1-2
D: -

CDR3: CASSRDSF
DNA: TGTGCCAGCAGCCGGGATTCATTC
V: TRBV7-9
size: -
J: TRBJ2-7
D: -

CDR3: CASSALAGGKNIQYF
DNA: TGTGCCAGCAGTGCACTAGCGGGAGGCAAAAACATTCAGTACTTC
V: TRBV2
size: -
J: TRBJ2-4
D: TRBD2

CDR3: CASSIKRQRDYSNQPQHF
DNA: TGTGCCAGTAGTATTAAGCGACAGCGCGATTATAGCAATCAGCCCCAGCATTTT
V: TRBV19
size: -
J: TRBJ1-5
D: -

CDR3: CASSLIPGLTNEKLFF
DNA: TGTGCCAGCAGTTTGATCCCAGGGTTAACTAATGAAAAACTGTTTTTT
V: TRBV28
size: -
J: TRBJ1-4
D: -

CDR3: CASSFSQGAVTEAFF
DNA: TGCGCCAGCAGCTTTTCCCAGGGGGCGGTCACTGAAGCTTTCTTT
V: TRBV5-1
size: -
J: TRBJ1-1
D: TRBD1

CDR3: CASRTPGADTQYF
DNA: TGTGCCAGCAGAACCCCAGGTGCAGATACGCAGTATTTT
V: TRBV3-1/TRBV3-2
size: -
J: TRBJ2-3
D: -

CDR3: CASSFRGTGELFF
DNA: TGTGCCAGCAGCTTCAGGGGCACCGGGGAGCTGTTTTTT
V: TRBV2
size: -
J: TRBJ2-2
D: -

CDR3: CAISESGGEGYTF
DNA: TGTGCCATCAGTGAGTCAGGGGGCGAGGGCTACACCTTC
V: TRBV10-3
size: -
J: TRBJ1-2
D: TRBD1

CDR3: CSVEVKGLATGELFF
DNA: TGCAGCGTTGAAGTGAAGGGACTAGCCACCGGGGAGCTGTTTTTT
V: TRBV29-1
size: once
J: TRBJ2-2
D: TRBD2

CDR3: CASSQVSGLLTGYQPQHF
DNA: TGTGCCAGCAGCCAAGTATCTGGTTTATTGACAGGCTATCAGCCCCAGCATTTT
V: TRBV4-2
size: -
J: TRBJ1-5
D: -

CDR3: CASSGLAGGSQETQYF
DNA: TGTGCCAGCAGTGGACTAGCGGGAGGGTCACAAGAGACCCAGTACTTC
V: TRBV2
size: -
J: TRBJ2-5
D: TRBD2

CDR3: CAWSPSSYEQYF
DNA: TGTGCCTGGTCCCCGAGCTCCTACGAGCAGTACTTC
V: TRBV30
size: -
J: TRBJ2-7
D: -

CDR3: CASSEWGGPPYNEQFF
DNA: TGTGCCAGCAGTGAATGGGGAGGTCCCCCCTACAATGAGCAGTTCTTC
V: TRBV6-1
size: -
J: TRBJ2-1
D: -

CDR3: CASSPPGNTQYF
DNA: TGTGCCAGCAGCCCACCAGGTAATACGCAGTATTTT
V: TRBV9
size: -
J: TRBJ2-3
D: -

CDR3: CASSLLDRGNGGYTF
DNA: TGTGCCAGCAGTTTGTTGGACAGGGGAAATGGTGGCTACACCTTC
V: TRBV6-5
size: -
J: TRBJ1-2
D: TRBD1

CDR3: CASSLSTTGELFF
DNA: TGTGCCAGCAGCCTATCAACTACCGGGGAGCTGTTTTTT
V: TRBV3-1/TRBV3-2
size: -
J: TRBJ2-2
D: -

CDR3: CASSSGQGWATEAFF
DNA: TGCGCCAGCAGCTCGGGACAGGGATGGGCCACTGAAGCTTTCTTT
V: TRBV5-1
size: -
J: TRBJ1-1
D: TRBD1

CDR3: CASSQSTGGTEAFF
DNA: TGCGCCAGCAGCCAGTCAACAGGGGGCACTGAAGCTTTCTTT
V: TRBV4-1
size: -
J: TRBJ1-1
D: TRBD1

CDR3: CASSLGTGVTEAFF
DNA: TGTGCCAGCAGCTTGGGGACAGGGGTCACTGAAGCTTTCTTT
V: TRBV5-4
size: -
J: TRBJ1-1
D: TRBD1

CDR3: CASSFRQGAQHF
DNA: TGTGCCAGCAGTTTTCGGCAGGGGGCCCAGCATTTT
V: TRBV27
size: -
J: TRBJ1-5
D: TRBD1

CDR3: CATSRVRWGRGNTEAFF
DNA: TGTGCCACCAGCAGAGTTCGATGGGGCAGGGGAAACACTGAAGCTTTCTTT
V: TRBV15
size: -
J: TRBJ1-1
D: -

CDR3: CASSRATPGVISRGYQPQHF
DNA: TGTGCCAGCAGCCGAGCCACCCCAGGGGTTATCAGCCGGGGTTATCAGCCCCAGCATTTT
V: TRBV6-6
size: -
J: TRBJ1-5
D: -

CDR3: CASSLTTGLGDTEAFF
DNA: TGTGCCAGCAGCTTAACCACAGGGTTAGGAGACACTGAAGCTTTCTTT
V: TRBV7-3
size: -
J: TRBJ1-1
D: -

CDR3: CASNVASGAYNEQFF
DNA: TGTGCCAGCAACGTCGCTAGCGGGGCCTACAATGAGCAGTTCTTC
V: TRBV2
size: -
J: TRBJ2-1
D: TRBD2

CDR3: CASRAGTGANEKLFF
DNA: TGTGCCAGCAGAGCCGGGACAGGGGCCAATGAAAAACTGTTTTTT
V: TRBV2
size: few
J: TRBJ1-4
D: TRBD1

CDR3: CASSTTSGISYEQYF
DNA: TGTGCCAGCTCGACCACTAGCGGGATATCCTACGAGCAGTACTTC
V: TRBV6-5
size: -
J: TRBJ2-7
D: TRBD2

CDR3: CAAAQNLYGYTF
DNA: TGTGCCGCAGCGCAGAACCTCTATGGCTACACCTTC
V: TRBV30
size: -
J: TRBJ1-2
D: -

CDR3: CASSIAQGSLDEQYF
DNA: TGTGCCAGTAGTATAGCCCAGGGTTCCTTGGACGAGCAGTACTTC
V: TRBV19
size: -
J: TRBJ2-7
D: -

CDR3: CASSLVRGLEDGYTF
DNA: TGTGCCAGCAGCTTAGTAAGGGGACTTGAGGATGGCTACACCTTC
V: TRBV7-9
size: -
J: TRBJ1-2
D: -

CDR3: CASSPDRVGQPQHF
DNA: TGTGCCAGCTCCCCGGACAGGGTAGGACAGCCCCAGCATTTT
V: TRBV18
size: -
J: TRBJ1-5
D: TRBD1

CDR3: CASSTGTPNTEAFF
DNA: TGCGCCAGCAGCACCGGGACTCCGAACACTGAAGCTTTCTTT
V: TRBV5-1
size: once
J: TRBJ1-1
D: -